This T cell receptor beta chain was sequenced during a study of blood T cell repertoires in COVID-19 (TCRdb year 2020). Regarding the study in general: The collaborator samples originated in the United States, Italy and Spain and spanned the acute and convalescent phases of COVID-19. The dataset comprised deeply sampled blood TCRbeta repertoires from subjects exposed to, actively infected with, or recovered from COVID-19. Nearly every sample came with metadata listing a de-identified subject ID, COVID-19 status, age in years and sex. Where available, HLA class I and class II types were obtained from metadata supplied by the sample provider rather than from assay-based typing. The material from the prospective study consisted of cDNA or gDNA derived from T cells, B-cell-depleted T cells, or PBMCs. Samples came from the ongoing ImmuneRACE study (first 160 participants) plus 1,254 subjects from 6 global collaborators. The repertoires were made available in a free public database intended to serve as a resource for research on the immune response to SARS-CoV-2. Summary of the overall study and its limitations: The quantity of clinical and demographic metadata differed by source and by participant and was supplied without curation.

Per the germline V gene, MDHEN is the CDR1 and SYDVKM is the CDR2. At the junction V is shortened by 4 bases and J by 3 bases, with 9 bases in between. The CDR3 starts with the cysteine, ends with the phenylalanine, and has 14 residues. Just the 42-base CDR3 DNA is kept, in frame starting at base 1. As to this clone: Its target antigen remains unknown. Per-base qualities were not stored, and no clone one base away is much larger.

TCRbeta CDR3 regions were amplified from genomic DNA by means of the immunoSEQ Assay, a bias-controlled multiplex PCR. Processing in the source paper ran as follows. Nucleated cell counts per sample were estimated from amplification of reference gene primers within the assay. Sequence reads were collapsed and filtered to measure the absolute abundance of every unique TCRbeta CDR3 rearrangement. For each sample, productive Simpson clonality was calculated as the square root of Simpson's diversity index across productive rearrangements. Held by TCRdb, this immuneACCESS table contains in-frame sequences only and omits some clones. Under half of the omission traces to an unresolved V gene where checked; the cause of the rest is unknown. V and J calls and clone size are copied from that table; D and trimming were computed from the DNA. In all, the sample holds 130,000 to 150,000 clones, and about 86% of those were seen once. Around 4.5% of the sample goes to the ten largest clones.

Whole blood was collected in K2EDTA tubes by collaborating institutions according to the institutions' own protocols. For TCRbeta analysis, collaborators shipped samples as frozen whole blood, isolated PBMCs, or DNA extracted from either of those sample types. The receptor comes from a woman between 35 and 50 years old with acute or convalescent COVID-19. The rearrangement joined TRBV28 to TRBJ2-2; matching of 5 bases hints at TRBD2 as the D gene. The sequenced sample was peripheral blood. The CDR3: CASSWVLDTGELFF. The DNA sequence reads TGTGCCAGCAGTTGGGTACTAGACACCGGGGAGCTGTTTTTT.